Listed below are T cell receptor beta chains from one sample, sequenced in a study of Ad26.COV2.S vaccination and SARS-CoV-2 variants. The table came from immunoSEQ multiplex PCR; TCRdb's copy has only in-frame clones and leaves some out. This table holds roughly 500,000 clones, nearly 90% found once. Sequenced material: peripheral blood, taken in a trial of Ad26.COV2.S vaccine versus placebo. The receptor set was obtained from a person between 18 and 65 years old who received the Ad26.COV2.S COVID-19 vaccine or a placebo. Each CDR3 is given without its conserved first and last residue. D genes are given only for firm matches. Clone size is shown for a subset of rows, as once, few, many or a class of expanded clone.

NA	TRBV7-9	NA	ASDNYYNEQF
NA	TRBV9	NA	ASSVQGGYEQY
TRBD1	TRBV6-6	NA	ASSYGRGLNEKLF
TRBD1	TRBV30	NA	AWSGTANTGELF
NA	TRBV19	NA	ASSIDHRVEGYT
NA	TRBV14	NA	ASSQGSGARNTIY
NA	TRBV27	NA	ASSFLSGANVLT
NA	TRBV7-9	NA	ASSPIGGDQPQH
TRBD1	TRBV4-1	once	ASSLRTGGTGELF
TRBD2	TRBV5-4	NA	ASSLGSGGSSYEQY
NA	TRBV19	few	ASSIDRWGFNTEAF
NA	TRBV7-8	once	ASSSQGGTYNEQF
NA	TRBV19	NA	ASSITGTGLSTETQY
NA	TRBV5-1	NA	ASSLDQLGYT
NA	TRBV28	NA	ASRPGSSYNEQF
NA	TRBV5-1	once	ASSRGQRGYYNEQF
NA	TRBV7-2	NA	ASTKTRDGGYT
NA	TRBV6-2/TRBV6-3	NA	ASSFEGYGYT
NA	TRBV18	NA	ASSPPLQTSTDTQY
NA	TRBV9	NA	ASSVSGSNQPQH
TRBD2	TRBV5-8	NA	ASSEVAGSYNEQF
NA	TRBV5-4	once	ASSPDSYNSPLH
TRBD2	TRBV5-1	NA	ASSGSGGAHNEQF
TRBD1	TRBV5-4	few	ASSRDRDRSNEQY
NA	TRBV29-1	NA	SVEDGEGSF
NA	TRBV12-5	NA	ASGRGPQETQY
TRBD1	TRBV7-2	NA	ASSSTGQFVQY
NA	TRBV24-1	few	ATSDPRRTGRVGELF
TRBD1	TRBV7-9	NA	ASSHGQANTGELF
TRBD1	TRBV5-8	NA	ASSPDRAFDTQY
TRBD1	TRBV25-1	NA	ASRDTGGNTEAF
NA	TRBV10-3	NA	AISESGRGFTGELF
TRBD1	TRBV4-3	NA	ASSRGQPTEAF
NA	TRBV7-2	NA	ASSLTATGNQPQH
TRBD2	TRBV5-1	NA	ASTRGRAGTDTQY
TRBD2	TRBV2	NA	ASSGGAGTDTQY
NA	TRBV28	NA	ASSLLQGRRGYYGYT
TRBD2	TRBV5-1	NA	ASHRTSDSYNEQF
NA	TRBV28	NA	ASRGNSPLH
TRBD1	TRBV5-1	NA	ASSSTGGLNTEAF
NA	TRBV7-2	NA	ASSLARLSGANVLT
TRBD2	TRBV28	NA	ASRDGLAGFYNEQF
NA	TRBV5-6	once	ASSFRQAMNTGELF
TRBD1	TRBV27	NA	ASSSYHRTGNTEAF
TRBD1	TRBV5-1	NA	ASSWDRASLQPLH
NA	TRBV29-1	NA	SVLDGTDTQY
NA	TRBV12-3/TRBV12-4	NA	ASGSGANVLT
NA	TRBV18	NA	ASSRLDDTEAF
TRBD1	TRBV7-3	NA	ASSLVGRGLDTEAF
TRBD1	TRBV2	NA	ASRVTTGQGNQPQH